These 30 T cell receptor beta chains originate from one sample sequenced in a study of graft-versus-host responses after intestinal transplantation. Generated by immunoSEQ multiplex PCR, the TCRdb table keeps only in-frame clones and is missing some. The table shows roughly 90,000 clones, with 75% to 95% occurring only once. These receptors' antigens are unknown. Here the sequenced sample was unstimulated CD8+ T cells sorted from spleen or lymph node cells, taken before intestinal transplant. Receptor source: a human donor who received an intestinal transplant.

CDR3 DNA sequence: TGCGCCAGCAGCCAAGATCCAGGACAGGTCGTTCAGCCCCAGCATTTT. It codes for CASSQDPGQVVQPQHF. The chain joins TRBV4-1 to TRBJ1-5; 7 positions agree with TRBD1. CDR3 size: 16 residues. The V segment lost 0 bases and the J segment 6 bases; nucleotides outside the gene matches: 8. Germline CDR1 MGHRA, CDR2 YSYEKL.

The chain joins TRBV7-9 to TRBJ1-2; D not certain. Trimming left V 5 bases short and J 8 bases short, with 15 bases between. CDR3 length: 13 amino acids. CDR1 SEHNR and CDR2 FQNEAQ come from the germline V gene (reference sequence). The CDR3 is CASSGKREVGYTF. DNA for the CDR3: TGTGCCAGCAGCGGTAAGAGGGAAGTCGGCTACACCTTC.

This chain connects TRBV6-6 to TRBJ2-7, with TRBD1 matching over 8 bases. Germline loops: CDR1 MNHNY, CDR2 SVGAGI (reference sequence). With 2 bases clipped from V and 3 bases from J, the junction kept 3 bases outside the gene matches. This CDR3 region has 14 residues. The CDR3 DNA is TGTGCCAGCAGTTACACTGGGACAGGCTACGAGCAGTACTTC. This sequence encodes CASSYTGTGYEQYF.

The chain employs TRBV9 and TRBJ2-5, with 11 bases lining up with TRBD1. Germline CDR1 and CDR2: SGDLS and YYNGEE. CDR3 length equals 19 residues. V was pared by 4 bases and J by 5 bases, with 19 bases of the junction left unmatched. CDR3 sequence reads: CASSSPRGQGEGPRETQYF. As DNA, the CDR3 is TGTGCCAGCAGCTCTCCCCGGGGACAGGGGGAAGGGCCGCGGGAGACCCAGTACTTC.

This chain joins TRBV6-1 and TRBJ2-2, with D hard to call. Trimming left V 3 bases short and J 0 bases short, with 8 bases between. The CDR3 consists of 15 residues. CDR1 MNHNS and CDR2 SASEGT come from the germline V gene. Written as DNA, the CDR3 is TGTGCCAGCAGTGATCCTCAGGCGAACACCGGGGAGCTGTTTTTT. Encoded protein: CASSDPQANTGELFF.

The chain combines TRBV27 with TRBJ1-3; the D gene is possibly TRBD1 (5 bases). The V gene lost 6 bases and the J gene lost 0 bases, with 12 bases spanning the gap. Germline CDR1 MNHEY, CDR2 SMNVEV (reference sequence). CDR3 length: 15 residues. The CDR3 region has the DNA TGTGCCAGCAGGGACACAGGACACTCTGGAAACACCATATATTTT. Its protein is CASRDTGHSGNTIYF.

The chain recombines TRBV27 with TRBJ2-7; 7 bases line up with TRBD1. This CDR3 has 14 residues. Per the germline V gene, CDR1 is MNHEY and CDR2 is SMNVEV (reference sequence). Germline trimming cut 2 bases from V and 1 base from J; bases unmatched to any gene: 2. CDR3: CASSLGDRSYEQYF. The CDR3 bases are TGTGCCAGCAGTTTAGGGGACAGATCCTACGAGCAGTACTTC.

The chain joins TRBV5-1 to TRBJ2-7; D might be TRBD1 or TRBD2, each matching 5 bases. The germline CDR1 and CDR2 sequences are SGHRS and YFSETQ. The CDR3 is 15 residues long. The V end lost 2 bases, the J end lost 2 bases, and 14 bases lay between the germline ends. CDR3 in DNA: TGCGCCAGCAGCTTCGGACATGGGGGAGCCTACGAGCAGTACTTC. It yields the protein CASSFGHGGAYEQYF.

The V call is TRBV5-1, the J call TRBJ2-3; 13 bases map to TRBD2. The V and J ends lost 3 bases and 0 bases, in that order; junction bases with no gene match: 4. The CDR3 has 17 residues. Germline V gene data show CDR1 as SGHRS and CDR2 as YFSETQ. CDR3 sequence reads: CASSSTSGRASTDTQYF. In DNA form, the CDR3 reads TGCGCCAGCAGCTCCACTAGCGGGAGGGCTAGCACAGATACGCAGTATTTT.

V is TRBV6-5 and J is TRBJ1-6; no firm D call. The CDR3 is 15 residues long. Trimming left V 1 base short and J 6 bases short, with 10 bases between. Germline CDR1 is MNHEY and CDR2 is SVGAGI. CDR3 DNA: TGTGCCAGCAGTTACTGGGTTGGCGCTAATTCACCCCTCCACTTT. It is translated as CASSYWVGANSPLHF.

The chain is built from TRBV7-2 and TRBJ2-3; no clear D. Trimming stripped 4 bases from V and 6 bases from J, with 11 bases between. Germline CDR1 and CDR2: SGHTA and FQGNSA. The CDR3 runs to 13 residues. The CDR3 sequence is CASSSWPGDTQYF. The CDR3 coding sequence is TGTGCCAGCAGCTCATGGCCTGGCGATACGCAGTATTTT.

The chain recombines TRBV11-2 with TRBJ1-2, with 7 bases aligning to TRBD1. V lost 1 base to trimming and J lost 6 bases; unmatched junction nucleotides: 2. The germline V gene has CDR1 SGHAT and CDR2 FQNNGV. The CDR3 runs to 13 residues. The CDR3 sequence is CASSLGQGHGYTF. Here the CDR3 DNA reads TGTGCCAGCAGCTTAGGACAGGGTCATGGCTACACCTTC.

The chain employs TRBV28 and TRBJ2-5, with D maybe TRBD1 (6 bases). Trimming shortened V by 7 bases and J by 5 bases, and 14 bases separated the two germline ends. Germline V CDR1 and CDR2: MDHEN, SYDVKM. The CDR3 consists of 13 residues. The CDR3, as DNA: TGTGCCAGCACCCAGAGGGGGTGGGAGACCCAGTACTTC. Protein product: CASTQRGWETQYF. Looking up the rest from reference TRBV28 and TRBJ2-5 gives the full variable domain: DVKVTQSSRYLVKRTGEKVFLECVQDMDHENMFWYRQDPGLGLRLIYFSYDVKMKEKGDIPEGYSVSREKKERFSLILESASTNQTSMYLCASTQRGWETQYFGPGTRLLVL.

This clone was observed a handful of times. One end of the junction does not line up with germline, which may come from a read error. The chain employs TRBV4-1 and TRBJ2-7; D is possibly TRBD1 or TRBD2 (7 bases each). CDR1 is MGHRA and CDR2 is YSYEKL in the germline V gene. The CDR3 length is 14 residues. CDR3 coding DNA: TGTGCCAGCAGCCCCAGGGGGGGATCGTACGAGCAGTACTTC. Translated: CASSPRGGSYEQYF.

J is TRBJ1-1 and V is TRBV10-2, with 7 bases matching TRBD1. Trimming took 7 bases from V and 5 from J; bases not matched to a gene: 7. The CDR3 is made up of 13 amino acids. CDR1 and CDR2 from the germline V gene are WSHSY and SAAADI. The CDR3 sequence: CASTAGGGTEAFF. In DNA form, the CDR3 reads TGCGCCAGCACGGCAGGGGGGGGTACTGAAGCTTTCTTT.

Here the CDR3 DNA reads TGTGCCATCAGTGAGTCCAGGGACACTGAAGCTTTCTTT. Encoded protein: CAISESRDTEAFF. This chain connects TRBV10-3 to TRBJ1-1; D may be TRBD1 (5 bases). With 0 bases removed from V and 3 bases from J, the gap between germline ends came to 5 bases. This CDR3 has 13 amino acids. The germline gives CDR1 ENHRY, CDR2 SYGVKD.

The chain links TRBV27 to TRBJ2-1, with TRBD2 identical over 9 bases. Germline lookup yields CDR1 MNHEY and CDR2 SMNVEV (reference sequence). The ends lost 3 bases at V and 6 bases at J; junction bases unmatched: 6. The length of the CDR3 is 15 residues. The CDR3 nucleotides read TGTGCCAGCAGTTTCGGCGGGGGGGCCCCCAATGAGCAGTTCTTC. Encoded protein: CASSFGGGAPNEQFF.

The chain couples TRBV9 to TRBJ2-7, with unresolved D. The germline CDR1 and CDR2 sequences are SGDLS and YYNGEE. V lost 0 bases and J 1 base, leaving 8 bases between the germline ends. CDR3 size: 14 residues. The CDR3 reads CASSVGSQSYEQYF. In nucleotides, the CDR3 is TGTGCCAGCAGCGTAGGGTCACAGTCCTACGAGCAGTACTTC.

The chain is built from TRBV7-6 and TRBJ2-7; the D is unclear. Germline CDR1 and CDR2: SGHVS and FNYEAQ. V dropped 0 bases and J dropped 2 bases, with 17 bases sitting between them. CDR3 length equals 17 residues. The CDR3 DNA sequence: TGTGCCAGCAGCTTAGCGTGGGGTCCTGAAAGAGCCTACGAGCAGTACTTC. Translation: CASSLAWGPERAYEQYF.

The V call is TRBV13, the J call TRBJ2-1, with a tentative D call TRBD1 (6 bases). Germline-derived CDR1 and CDR2 are PRHDT and FYEKMQ (reference sequence). This CDR3 region has 15 residues. V lost 3 bases and J 6 bases, leaving 15 bases between the germline ends. CDR3 protein: CASSFFEGVRNEQFF. The CDR3 nucleotides are TGTGCCAGCAGCTTTTTTGAGGGGGTCCGCAATGAGCAGTTCTTC.

The V gene is TRBV7-2, the J gene TRBJ2-1; 11 bases line up with TRBD2. The CDR3 covers 17 residues. Germline V gene lookup returns CDR1 SGHTA and CDR2 FQGNSA. J gave up 8 bases and V 4 bases, and 13 bases lay outside the gene matches. The CDR3 here is CASSSLAGGPKKDEQFF. The CDR3, as DNA: TGTGCCAGCAGCTCATTAGCGGGAGGGCCAAAGAAAGATGAGCAGTTCTTC.

The chain links TRBV6-1 to TRBJ1-6; D uncertain. This CDR3 is 12 amino acids long. The germline V gene encodes CDR1 MNHNS and CDR2 SASEGT. Trimming stripped 11 bases from V and 7 bases from J, with 12 bases between. The CDR3 protein is CAGREGNSPLHF. DNA for the CDR3: TGTGCCGGAAGGGAGGGAAATTCACCCCTCCACTTT.

The chain couples TRBV7-2 to TRBJ1-2; no reliable D call. Trimming pared 3 bases from V and 9 bases from J, leaving 8 bases between. CDR1 SGHTA and CDR2 FQGNSA come from the germline V gene. This CDR3 contains 11 residues. The DNA of the CDR3 is TGTGCCAGCAGCTTGACCGAGAGCTACACCTTC. Translated, it gives CASSLTESYTF.

This chain links TRBV7-3 with TRBJ2-3; D is unclear. There are 8 residues in the CDR3. V was shortened by 9 bases and J by 8 bases, with 3 bases between the two germline ends. Per germline, CDR1 SGHTA and CDR2 FQGTGA. The CDR3 DNA reads TGTGCCAGACCTACGCAGTATTTT. Protein product: CARPTQYF.

The chain uses TRBV10-3 and TRBJ2-1, with 12 bases fitting TRBD2. This CDR3 region has 23 residues. CDR1 and CDR2 (germline): ENHRY, SYGVKD. V shed 2 bases, J shed 1 base, and the junction held 21 bases outside the gene matches. The DNA of the CDR3 is TGTGCCATCAGTGAGACAGTCTTCTGCCGCAGAAAGACTAGCGGGAGTTCCTACAATGAGCAGTTCTTC. Translated: CAISETVFCRRKTSGSSYNEQFF.

The V call is TRBV7-3, the J call TRBJ2-7; 9 bases align to TRBD1. V lost 2 bases, J lost 2 bases, and 4 bases stayed unmatched. Germline values: CDR1 SGHTA, CDR2 FQGTGA. The CDR3 spans 15 residues. The DNA of the CDR3 is TGTGCCAGCAGCTTACAGGGACAGGGAACCTACGAGCAGTACTTC. It translates to CASSLQGQGTYEQYF.

The chain combines TRBV30 with TRBJ1-3; TRBD1 is a possible D gene (5 bases). Germline V gene sequence: CDR1 GTSNPN, CDR2 SVGIG (reference sequence). This CDR3 region has 13 residues. With 0 bases removed from V and 4 bases from J, the gap between germline ends came to 7 bases. CDR3 nucleotides: TGTGCCTGGAGTGTAAGGGACGGAAACACCATATATTTT. This translates into CAWSVRDGNTIYF.

The rearrangement joins TRBV7-9 to TRBJ2-7; no reliable D call. Between the trimmed V and J ends, which lost 1 base and 1 base, there was a span of 5 bases. The CDR3 has 13 amino acids. Germline-derived CDR1 and CDR2 are SEHNR and FQNEAQ (reference sequence). The CDR3: CASSLGVSYEQYF. In DNA, the CDR3 is TGTGCCAGCAGCTTAGGGGTTTCCTACGAGCAGTACTTC.

V gene TRBV4-2 combines with J gene TRBJ1-1; 7 nucleotides line up with TRBD1. Germline CDR1 LGHNA, CDR2 YNFKEQ. V lost 2 bases, J lost 10 bases, and 4 bases stayed unmatched. This CDR3 region has 12 residues. The CDR3 is CASSQSGTVAFF. DNA for the CDR3: TGTGCCAGCAGCCAAAGTGGGACAGTAGCTTTCTTT.

The chain links TRBV12-5 to TRBJ2-3; D may correspond to TRBD1 or TRBD2 (7 bases each). Germline loops: CDR1 LGHNT, CDR2 FRNRAP. The CDR3 spans 13 residues. V was cut by 11 bases and J by 2 bases, with 14 bases left in between. CDR3 in amino acids: CAGGGQHTDTQYF. In nucleotides, the CDR3 is TGTGCTGGGGGGGGACAGCACACAGATACGCAGTATTTT. Using reference TRBV12-5 and TRBJ2-3 for the parts outside the CDR3, the full variable domain is DARVTQTPRHKVTEMGQEVTMRCQPILGHNTVFWYRQTMMQGLELLAYFRNRAPLDDSGMPKDRFSAEMPDATLATLKIQPSEPRDSAVYFCAGGGQHTDTQYFGPGTRLTVL.